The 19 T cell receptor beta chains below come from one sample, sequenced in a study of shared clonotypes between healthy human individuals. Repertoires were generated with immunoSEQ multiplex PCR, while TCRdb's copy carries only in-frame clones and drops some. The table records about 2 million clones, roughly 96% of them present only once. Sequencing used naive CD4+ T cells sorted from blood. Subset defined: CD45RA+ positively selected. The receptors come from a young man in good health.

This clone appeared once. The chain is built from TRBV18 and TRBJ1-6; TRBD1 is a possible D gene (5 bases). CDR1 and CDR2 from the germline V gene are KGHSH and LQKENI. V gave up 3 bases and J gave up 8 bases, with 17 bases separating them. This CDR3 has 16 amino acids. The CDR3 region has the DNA TGTGCCAGCTCACCCGGGACGGGCGATTCTGATTCACCCCTCCACTTT. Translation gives CASSPGTGDSDSPLHF.

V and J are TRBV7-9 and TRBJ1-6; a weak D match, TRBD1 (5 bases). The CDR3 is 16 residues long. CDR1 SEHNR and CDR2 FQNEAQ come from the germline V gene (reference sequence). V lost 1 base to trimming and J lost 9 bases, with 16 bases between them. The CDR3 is CASSLVDLKGTSPLHF. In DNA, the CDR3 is TGTGCCAGCAGCTTAGTAGATTTGAAGGGGACTTCACCCCTCCACTTT. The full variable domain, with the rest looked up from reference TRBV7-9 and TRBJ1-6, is DTGVSQNPRHKITKRGQNVTFRCDPISEHNRLYWYRQTLGQGPEFLTYFQNEAQLEKSRLLSDRFSAERPKGSFSTLEIQRTEQGDSAMYLCASSLVDLKGTSPLHFGNGTRLTVT.

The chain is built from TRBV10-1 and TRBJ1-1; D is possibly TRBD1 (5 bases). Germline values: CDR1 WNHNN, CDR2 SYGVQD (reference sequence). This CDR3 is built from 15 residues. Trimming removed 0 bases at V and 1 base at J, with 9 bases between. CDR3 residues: CASSESLGGNTEAFF. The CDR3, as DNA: TGCGCCAGCAGTGAGTCGTTGGGGGGGAACACTGAAGCTTTCTTT.

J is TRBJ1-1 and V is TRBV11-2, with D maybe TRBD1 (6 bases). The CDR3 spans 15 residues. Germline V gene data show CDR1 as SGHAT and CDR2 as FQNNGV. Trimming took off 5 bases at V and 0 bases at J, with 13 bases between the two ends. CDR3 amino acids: CASSAYRVMNTEAFF. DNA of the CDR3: TGTGCCAGCAGCGCCTACAGGGTAATGAACACTGAAGCTTTCTTT.

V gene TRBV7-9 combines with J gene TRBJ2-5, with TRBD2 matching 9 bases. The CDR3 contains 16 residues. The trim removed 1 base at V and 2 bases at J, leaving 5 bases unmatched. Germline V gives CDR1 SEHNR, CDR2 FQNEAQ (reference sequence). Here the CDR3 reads CASSLGSGGIQETQYF. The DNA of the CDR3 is TGTGCCAGCAGCTTAGGTAGCGGGGGCATTCAAGAGACCCAGTACTTC.

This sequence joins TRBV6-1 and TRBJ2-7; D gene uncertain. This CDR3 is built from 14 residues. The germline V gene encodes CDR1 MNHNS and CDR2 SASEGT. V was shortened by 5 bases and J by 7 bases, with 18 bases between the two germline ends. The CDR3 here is CASSSGPASLEQYF. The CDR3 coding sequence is TGTGCCAGCAGTTCCGGGCCAGCATCTTTAGAGCAGTACTTC.

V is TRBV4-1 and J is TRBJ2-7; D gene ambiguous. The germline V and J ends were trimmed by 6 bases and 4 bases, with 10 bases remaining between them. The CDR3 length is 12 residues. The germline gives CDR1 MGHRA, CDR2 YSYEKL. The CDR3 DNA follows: TGCGCCAGCAGTCAGACCCTTTACGAGCAGTACTTC. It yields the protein CASSQTLYEQYF.

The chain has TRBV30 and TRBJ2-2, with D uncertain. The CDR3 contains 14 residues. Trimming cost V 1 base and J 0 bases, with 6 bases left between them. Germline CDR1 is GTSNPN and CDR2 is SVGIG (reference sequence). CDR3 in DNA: TGTGCCTGGAGTGGGGGTACGAACACCGGGGAGCTGTTTTTT. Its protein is CAWSGGTNTGELFF.

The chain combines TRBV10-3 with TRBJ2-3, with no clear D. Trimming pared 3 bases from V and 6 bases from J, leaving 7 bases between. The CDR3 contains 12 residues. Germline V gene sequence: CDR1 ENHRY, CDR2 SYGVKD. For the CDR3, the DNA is TGTGCCATCAGTGACGGGTTTGATACGCAGTATTTT. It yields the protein CAISDGFDTQYF.

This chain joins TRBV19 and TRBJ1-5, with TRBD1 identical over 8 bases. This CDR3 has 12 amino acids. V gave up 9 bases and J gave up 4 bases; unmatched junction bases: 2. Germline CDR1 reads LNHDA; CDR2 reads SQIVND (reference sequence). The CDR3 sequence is CASGDRNQPQHF. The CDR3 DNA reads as TGTGCCAGCGGGGACAGGAATCAGCCCCAGCATTTT.

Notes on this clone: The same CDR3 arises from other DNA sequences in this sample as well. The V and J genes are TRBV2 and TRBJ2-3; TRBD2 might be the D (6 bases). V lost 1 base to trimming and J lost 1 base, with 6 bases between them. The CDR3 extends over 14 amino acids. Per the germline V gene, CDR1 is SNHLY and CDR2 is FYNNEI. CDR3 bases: TGTGCCAGCAGTGAAGGGGGGGGCACAGATACGCAGTATTTT. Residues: CASSEGGGTDTQYF. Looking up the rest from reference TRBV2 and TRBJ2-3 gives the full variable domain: EPEVTQTPSHQVTQMGQEVILRCVPISNHLYFYWYRQILGQKVEFLVSFYNNEISEKSEIFDDQFSVERPDGSNFTLKIRSTKLEDSAMYFCASSEGGGTDTQYFGPGTRLTVL.

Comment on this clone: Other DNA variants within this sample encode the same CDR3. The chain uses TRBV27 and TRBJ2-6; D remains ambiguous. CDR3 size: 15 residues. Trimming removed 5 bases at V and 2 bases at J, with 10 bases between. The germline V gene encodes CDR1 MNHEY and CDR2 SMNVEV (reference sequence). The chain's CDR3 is CASSPLGAGANVLTF. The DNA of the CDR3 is TGTGCCAGCAGTCCTCTTGGAGCTGGGGCCAACGTCCTGACTTTC.

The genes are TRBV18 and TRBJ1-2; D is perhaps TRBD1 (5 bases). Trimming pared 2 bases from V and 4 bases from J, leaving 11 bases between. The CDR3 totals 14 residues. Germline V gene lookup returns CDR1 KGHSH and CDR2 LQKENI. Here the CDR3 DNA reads TGTGCCAGCTCACCATATAAGGGGACCTATGGCTACACCTTC. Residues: CASSPYKGTYGYTF.

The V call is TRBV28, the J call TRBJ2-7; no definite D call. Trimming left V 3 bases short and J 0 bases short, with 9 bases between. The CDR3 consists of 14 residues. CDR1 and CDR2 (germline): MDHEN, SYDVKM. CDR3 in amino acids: CASSFKSYSYEQYF. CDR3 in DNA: TGTGCCAGCAGTTTCAAAAGTTACTCCTACGAGCAGTACTTC.

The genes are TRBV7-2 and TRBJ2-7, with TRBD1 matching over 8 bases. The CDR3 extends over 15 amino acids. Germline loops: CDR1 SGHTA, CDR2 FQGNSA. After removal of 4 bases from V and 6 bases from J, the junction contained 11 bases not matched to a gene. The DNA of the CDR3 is TGTGCCAGCAGCTCCTTAACCGGGACAGGATTCGAGCAGTACTTC. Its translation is CASSSLTGTGFEQYF.

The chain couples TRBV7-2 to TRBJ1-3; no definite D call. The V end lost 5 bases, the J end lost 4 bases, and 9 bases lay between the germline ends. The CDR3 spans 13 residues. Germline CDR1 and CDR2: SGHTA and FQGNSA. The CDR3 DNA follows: TGTGCCAGCAGCCCCACGGTGGGAAACACCATATATTTT. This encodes CASSPTVGNTIYF.

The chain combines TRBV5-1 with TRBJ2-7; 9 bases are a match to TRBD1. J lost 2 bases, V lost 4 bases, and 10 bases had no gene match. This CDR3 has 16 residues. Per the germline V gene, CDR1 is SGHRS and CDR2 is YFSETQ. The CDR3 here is CASSPWWGTGPYEQYF. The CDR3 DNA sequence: TGCGCCAGCAGCCCCTGGTGGGGGACAGGGCCCTACGAGCAGTACTTC. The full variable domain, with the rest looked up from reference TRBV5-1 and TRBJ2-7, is KAGVTQTPRYLIKTRGQQVTLSCSPISGHRSVSWYQQTPGQGLQFLFEYFSETQRNKGNFPGRFSGRQFSNSRSEMNVSTLELGDSALYLCASSPWWGTGPYEQYFGPGTRLTVT.

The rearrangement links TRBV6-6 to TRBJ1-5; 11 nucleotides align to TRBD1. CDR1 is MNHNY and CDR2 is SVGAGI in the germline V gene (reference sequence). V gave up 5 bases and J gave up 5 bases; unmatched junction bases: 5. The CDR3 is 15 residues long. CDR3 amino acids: CASSRTGGGYQPQHF. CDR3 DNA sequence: TGTGCCAGCAGTCGGACAGGGGGCGGATATCAGCCCCAGCATTTT.

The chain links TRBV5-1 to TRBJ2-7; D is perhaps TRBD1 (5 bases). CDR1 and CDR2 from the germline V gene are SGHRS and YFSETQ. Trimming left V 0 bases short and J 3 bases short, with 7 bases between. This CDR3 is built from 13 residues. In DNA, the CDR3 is TGCGCCAGCAGCTTGGAGGACAACTACGAGCAGTACTTC. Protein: CASSLEDNYEQYF.